This is a list of T cell receptor beta chains from one sample in a study of glioma-infiltrating T cells after dendritic cell vaccination. Only in-frame clones appear in the TCRdb table, and some are missing; sequencing was by immunoSEQ multiplex PCR. The table records around 90,000 clones, around three quarters of them present only once. Sequenced material: blood, taken before dendritic cell vaccination. The source is a human donor with glioblastoma. CDR3s include the opening cysteine and the closing phenylalanine or tryptophan. The order of the fields is clone size, D gene, J gene, V gene, CDR3 DNA, CDR3 protein. D genes are given only for firm matches. Rows may omit the clone size; those that give it use once, few, many or a size class.

once,-,TRBJ1-2,TRBV5-6,TGTGCCAGCAGCTTGATGGGCAGTCTTAGATATGGCTACACCTTC,CASSLMGSLRYGYTF
-,TRBD1,TRBJ1-2,TRBV19,TGTGCCAGTAGTCCCATCCGGGACAGGAATAACTATGGCTACACCTTC,CASSPIRDRNNYGYTF
-,-,TRBJ2-7,TRBV28,TGTGCCAGCACCGTTAAGGGGTACGAGCAGTACTTC,CASTVKGYEQYF
-,-,TRBJ1-2,TRBV7-8,TGTGCCAGCAGCTTAGGTGGTCCGACTACTAACTATGGCTACACCTTC,CASSLGGPTTNYGYTF
-,-,TRBJ1-1,TRBV2,TGTGCCAGCAGCGTACAGGGTCATGGCACTGAAGCTTTCTTT,CASSVQGHGTEAFF
-,TRBD1,TRBJ1-2,TRBV14,TGTGCCAGCAGTCCACAGGGGGCTTCCCAAGCTAACTATGGCTACACCTTC,CASSPQGASQANYGYTF
-,TRBD1,TRBJ1-2,TRBV14,TGTGCCAGCAGCCTCGGACAGGGGTCTTATTGGGGCTACACCTTC,CASSLGQGSYWGYTF
-,-,TRBJ2-2,TRBV5-1,TGCGCCAGCACCGCGGGGTCCACCGGGGAGCTGTTTTTT,CASTAGSTGELFF
-,TRBD1,TRBJ2-3,TRBV19,TGTGCCAGCTCTCCGGGACAGGGCGCAGATACGCAGTATTTT,CASSPGQGADTQYF
-,-,TRBJ2-3,TRBV4-2,TGTGCCAGCAGCCAAGATGTGGGGAGGGGGTCAGATACGCAGTATTTT,CASSQDVGRGSDTQYF
-,TRBD1,TRBJ1-1,TRBV10-1,TGCGCCAGCAGTGAGTCCTCGGGACAGGGAGCGGCTTTCTTT,CASSESSGQGAAFF
-,TRBD2,TRBJ2-7,TRBV4-1,TGCGCCAGCAGCCAAGGTTACGCTAGCGGGAGGTACGAGCAGTACTTC,CASSQGYASGRYEQYF
-,-,TRBJ2-4,TRBV11-2,TGTGCCAGCAGCTTAGATTGGGCCCAGAACATTCAGTACTTC,CASSLDWAQNIQYF
once,-,TRBJ2-7,TRBV18,TGTGCCAGCTCACGGGGCTCCTCCTACGAGCAGTACTTC,CASSRGSSYEQYF
once,TRBD2,TRBJ2-1,TRBV7-2,TGTGCCAGCAGCCCACCGCCGGGACTAGCGAGGAATGAGCAGTTCTTC,CASSPPPGLARNEQFF
once,-,TRBJ1-5,TRBV18,TGTGCCAGCTCGCGTTACAATCAGCCCCAGCATTTT,CASSRYNQPQHF
few,-,TRBJ2-2,TRBV7-6,TGTGCCAGCAGCCGAGGGGGGGCGAACACCGGGGAGCTGTTTTTT,CASSRGGANTGELFF
-,-,TRBJ1-2,TRBV5-4,TGTGCCAGCAGCTCCAGGGATGGCTACACCTTC,CASSSRDGYTF
-,TRBD2,TRBJ2-1,TRBV19,TGTGCCAGTACGGAACGAGGGACTAGCGGTTACAATGAGCAGTTCTTC,CASTERGTSGYNEQFF
-,TRBD2,TRBJ2-5,TRBV10-3,TGTGCCACCGCGGGAGCGGGGGGTCAAGAGACCCAGTACTTC,CATAGAGGQETQYF
few,-,TRBJ1-4,TRBV19,TGTGCCAGTAGTCCCGGAACAGGGATCGAAAAACTGTTTTTT,CASSPGTGIEKLFF
-,-,TRBJ1-2,TRBV10-2,TGCGCCAGCAGTGAGTCGAACAGGCAACCCGTTAACTATGGCTACACCTTC,CASSESNRQPVNYGYTF
-,TRBD2,TRBJ2-1,TRBV5-4,TGTGCCAGCAGCTTGGCGGGGGGGGCGTCTGAGCAGTTCTTC,CASSLAGGASEQFF
-,-,TRBJ1-1,TRBV6-5,TGTGCCAGCACAGGGGTCACTGAAGCTTTCTTT,CASTGVTEAFF
-,-,TRBJ1-1,TRBV5-1,TGCGCCAGCAGCGAAGGGTCGGGGGGAGACACTGAAGCTTTCTTT,CASSEGSGGDTEAFF
few,TRBD1,TRBJ2-7,TRBV7-9,TGTGCCAGCAGCCAGACAGGGGGTGGGGAGCAGTACTTC,CASSQTGGGEQYF
-,-,TRBJ2-7,TRBV28,TGTGCCAGCAGTCCCTACTCCTTCTACGAGCAGTACTTC,CASSPYSFYEQYF
-,-,TRBJ2-7,TRBV15,TGTGCCACCACGGGTAGGGGGAGGGTTTCCTACGAGCAGTACTTC,CATTGRGRVSYEQYF
-,-,TRBJ1-1,TRBV9,TGTGCCAGCAGCGCAGGGTTTGAGCCCACTGAAGCTTTCTTT,CASSAGFEPTEAFF
-,-,TRBJ1-1,TRBV11-2,TGTGCCAGCAGCTTAATGGTGGGCAGGAACACTGAAGCTTTCTTT,CASSLMVGRNTEAFF
-,-,TRBJ2-7,TRBV30,TGTGCCTGGAGTGGGTGGCAGGGGCCCATTAGCTACGAGCAGTACTTC,CAWSGWQGPISYEQYF